Listed here are 13 T cell receptor beta chains from one sample, sequenced in a study of patients and donors after allogeneic stem cell transplantation. TCRdb reprocessed the RT-PCR reads with MiXCR, giving one entry per CDR3 protein. Seen here are 920,000 or so distinct CDR3 sequences, 18% observed once, and the top ten hold around 6%. The material sequenced was blood, either unsorted or a sorted T cell fraction (not recorded which). These receptors all stem from a human donor who was either an allogeneic HSCT recipient or a stem cell or donor lymphocyte infusion donor (not recorded which). It is not recorded whose cells these are; they may come from a transplant donor.

V is TRBV5-1 and J is TRBJ2-7, with D possibly being TRBD2 (5 bases). This CDR3 comprises 14 residues. Trimming stripped 4 bases from V and 1 base from J, with 12 bases between. Germline V gene data show CDR1 as SGHRS and CDR2 as YFSETQ. This CDR3 reads CASSAAGGSYEQYF. The DNA of the CDR3 is TGCGCCAGCAGCGCCGCGGGTGGGTCCTACGAGCAGTACTTC.

The chain combines TRBV24-1 with TRBJ2-3; 15 nucleotides align to TRBD2. V gave up 4 bases and J gave up 5 bases; unmatched junction bases: 6. The length of the CDR3 is 17 residues. Germline CDR1 KGHDR, CDR2 SFDVKD. The DNA of the CDR3 is TGTGCCACCAGTGACCCAGGACTAGCGGGAGGGAGAGATACGCAGTATTTT. This sequence encodes CATSDPGLAGGRDTQYF.

This clonotype was observed a handful of times. The V and J genes are TRBV10-3 and TRBJ1-2; D remains ambiguous. Trimming took 0 bases from V and 7 from J, leaving 12 bases between them. CDR1 ENHRY and CDR2 SYGVKD come from the germline V gene. This CDR3 comprises 14 residues. In DNA form, the CDR3 reads TGTGCCATCAGTGAGTCTGACCCGCCGGGTGGCTACACCTTC. Encoded protein: CAISESDPPGGYTF.

This clonotype was counted ten times or more. The chain employs TRBV7-9 and TRBJ2-3, with 7 bases identical to TRBD1. This CDR3 comprises 15 residues. J gave up 0 bases and V 3 bases, and 3 bases lay outside the gene matches. From germline, CDR1 is SEHNR and CDR2 FQNEAQ (reference sequence). The CDR3 is CASSLTGLSTDTQYF. DNA of the CDR3: TGTGCCAGCAGCTTGACAGGGTTAAGCACAGATACGCAGTATTTT.

The chain joins TRBV5-1 to TRBJ2-5; D could derive from TRBD1 or TRBD2 (5 bases each). Between the trimmed V and J ends, which lost 2 bases and 4 bases, there was a span of 12 bases. The CDR3 is made up of 14 amino acids. Germline V gives CDR1 SGHRS, CDR2 YFSETQ. CDR3 bases: TGCGCCAGCAGCTTCCAGGGAGTTGGAGAGACCCAGTACTTC. Translation: CASSFQGVGETQYF.

V usage is TRBV14 and J usage is TRBJ1-5; D is unclear. The CDR3 is made up of 17 amino acids. Trimming shortened V by 3 bases and J by 0 bases, and 15 bases separated the two germline ends. Looked up from germline, CDR1 is SGHDN and CDR2 is FVKESK. The CDR3 here is CASSQSRGHYSNQPQHF. The CDR3 DNA reads as TGTGCCAGCAGCCAGAGTAGAGGGCATTATAGCAATCAGCCCCAGCATTTT.

This clonotype came up a few times. The chain uses TRBV3-1 and TRBJ1-6, with a tentative D call TRBD1 (6 bases). The length of the CDR3 is 19 residues. From germline, CDR1 is LGHDT and CDR2 YNNKEL (reference sequence). V was pared by 4 bases and J by 7 bases, with 26 bases between. The CDR3 here is CASSLGTHPGRTGNSPLHF. CDR3 bases: TGTGCCAGCAGCCTAGGGACACATCCCGGGCGTACAGGCAATTCACCCCTCCACTTT.

V gene TRBV5-1 combines with J gene TRBJ2-5, with 7 positions matching TRBD1. The germline V gene has CDR1 SGHRS and CDR2 YFSETQ. The CDR3 covers 16 residues. V dropped 2 bases and J dropped 4; count of bases not matched to a gene: 11. This CDR3 reads CASSFRGQKGGETQYF. Here the CDR3 DNA reads TGCGCCAGCAGCTTCAGGGGACAGAAAGGCGGAGAGACCCAGTACTTC.

This clonotype occurred a few times. The V gene is TRBV6-1, the J gene TRBJ2-3, with TRBD1 matching over 10 bases. This CDR3 spans 18 amino acids. CDR1 MNHNS and CDR2 SASEGT come from the germline V gene. V was clipped by 4 bases and J by 0 bases; unmatched bases: 10. The CDR3: CASSGGGQGITSTDTQYF. For the CDR3, the DNA is TGTGCCAGCAGTGGGGGGGGACAGGGGATAACTAGCACAGATACGCAGTATTTT.

The chain is built from TRBV9 and TRBJ2-7; the D call may be TRBD1 or TRBD2 (6 bases each). V was pared by 4 bases and J by 5 bases, with 16 bases between. Germline-derived CDR1 and CDR2 are SGDLS and YYNGEE. The CDR3 loop spans 14 amino acids. In nucleotides, the CDR3 is TGTGCCAGCAGCCCACTCGGGGGCGAGAACGAGCAGTACTTC. It encodes CASSPLGGENEQYF. The variable domain in full, with the rest retrieved from reference TRBV9 and TRBJ2-7, is DSGVTQTPKHLITATGQRVTLRCSPRSGDLSVYWYQQSLDQGLQFLIQYYNGEERAKGNILERFSAQQFPDLHSELNLSSLELGDSALYFCASSPLGGENEQYFGPGTRLTVT.

Note on this clonotype: The junction shows a germline mismatch at one end, possibly a read error. The V call is TRBV2, the J call TRBJ2-6; the D gene could be TRBD1 or TRBD2 (6 bases each). The CDR3 loop spans 18 amino acids. The germline gives CDR1 SNHLY, CDR2 FYNNEI. CDR3 loop: CASSDGIGGHSGANVLSF. The CDR3, as DNA: TGTGCCAGCAGTGATGGAATCGGGGGCCACTCTGGGGCCAACGTCCTGTCTTTC.

This clonotype has ten or more counts. J is TRBJ2-1 and V is TRBV10-3, with a weak D call TRBD2 (5 bases). V lost 3 bases to trimming and J lost 11 bases, with 11 bases between them. CDR1 and CDR2 (germline): ENHRY, SYGVKD. The CDR3 covers 12 residues. The CDR3 region is CAISEPGSKQFF. The CDR3, as DNA: TGTGCCATCAGTGAACCGGGGAGTAAGCAGTTCTTC.

In this sample, this clonotype turned up a few times. This chain uses TRBV29-1 with TRBJ2-7; D not resolved. V dropped 4 bases and J dropped 5 bases, with 12 bases sitting between them. The CDR3 spans 12 residues. The germline CDR1 and CDR2 sequences are SQVTM and ANQGSEA. The CDR3 spells CSVAHLIDEQYF. The CDR3 bases are TGCAGCGTTGCCCACCTTATCGACGAGCAGTACTTC.